The TCR beta chain under discussion was sequenced for a study of regulatory T cells in long-lasting Graves disease. This clonotype turned up a few times. Combining iRepertoire HTBI primers with Arm-PCR of CDR3 regions, the authors built TCR beta libraries. TCRdb passed the multiplex PCR reads through MiXCR, listing each CDR3 protein once. This table holds roughly 360,000 distinct CDR3 sequences, roughly 10% found once. V dropped 6 bases and J dropped 5; count of bases not matched to a gene: 4. The CDR3 spans 12 residues. Sample time point: newly diagnosed GD, antithyroid drugs for less than 3 months. Following extraction of RNA from PBMCs, that RNA was used to make the TCR library. These data also featured in a second study, about T cells in Graves' hyperthyroidism and ophthalmopathy. This second study notes: Ophthalmopathy and stable hyperthyroidism were separated by a 13 V-J model. It was a median about 7.1 months before onset that the model predicted ophthalmopathy.

The chain employs TRBV12-3 or TRBV12-4 and TRBJ2-7; 7 bases line up with TRBD2. Sequenced material: peripheral blood mononuclear cells (PBMCs), taken at new diagnosis, from a patient treated with antithyroid drugs. The TCR originated in a woman under 30 with Graves disease. The CDR3 sequence is CASSPGGHEQYV. The DNA of the CDR3 is TGTGCCAGCAGCCCGGGGGGTCACGAGCAGTACGTC.